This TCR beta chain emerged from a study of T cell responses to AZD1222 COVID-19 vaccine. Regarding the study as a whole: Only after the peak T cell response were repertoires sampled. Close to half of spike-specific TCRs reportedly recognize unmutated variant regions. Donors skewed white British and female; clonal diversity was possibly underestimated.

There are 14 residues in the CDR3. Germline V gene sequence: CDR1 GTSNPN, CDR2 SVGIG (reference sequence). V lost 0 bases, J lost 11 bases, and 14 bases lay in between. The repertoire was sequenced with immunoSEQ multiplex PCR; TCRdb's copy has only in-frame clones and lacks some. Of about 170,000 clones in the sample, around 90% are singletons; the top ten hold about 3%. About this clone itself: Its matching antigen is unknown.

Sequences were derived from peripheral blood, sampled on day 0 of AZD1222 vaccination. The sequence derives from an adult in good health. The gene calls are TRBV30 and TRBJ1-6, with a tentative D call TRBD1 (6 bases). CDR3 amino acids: CAWSVGGDSPPLHF. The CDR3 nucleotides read TGTGCCTGGAGTGTAGGGGGGGATAGTCCACCCCTCCACTTT.